One T cell receptor (beta chain) is described in this entry. This record comes from a study of blood T cell repertoires in COVID-19. This table comes from immunoSEQ multiplex PCR, and its TCRdb copy is limited to in-frame clones, with some not included. The profile shows approximately 120,000 clones, approximately 84% of them singletons. The V gene end was trimmed by 4 bases and the J gene end by 0 bases; junction bases not matched to a gene: 7. CDR1 is SGHNT and CDR2 is YYREEE in the germline V gene (reference sequence). The CDR3 covers 17 residues. This chain links TRBV5-4 with TRBJ1-6; TRBD1 agrees at 7 bases. This clonotype was obtained from a human donor in a cohort sampled during active COVID-19. Sequences were obtained from peripheral blood. The CDR3 protein is CASSRQGTSSYNSPLHF. CDR3 DNA sequence: TGTGCCAGCAGCCGACAGGGCACAAGCTCCTATAATTCACCCCTCCACTTT.